These 6 T cell receptor beta chains were all obtained from the same sample, sequenced in a study of shared clonotypes between healthy human individuals. Assay used: immunoSEQ multiplex PCR; TCRdb lists only in-frame clones, some missing. The profile shows roughly 490,000 clones, 75% to 85% of them singletons. The sequencing input was PBMCs. These receptors originate from a woman between 40 and 55 years old in good health. Some clones in this sample may be carry-over from other donors' samples.

About this clone itself: Other DNA sequences in the sample encode the same CDR3. This chain uses TRBV29-1 with TRBJ2-7; weak D call: TRBD2 (6 bases). The CDR3 runs 12 residues. Germline V gene sequence: CDR1 SQVTM, CDR2 ANQGSEA. Trimming removed 4 bases from V and 1 base from J, with 8 bases in between. The CDR3 DNA sequence: TGCAGCGTTGGCGGGGCTTCCTACGAGCAGTACTTC. Protein sequence: CSVGGASYEQYF.

This clone was counted between two and nine times. CDR3 in DNA: TGTGCCAGCAGCTTCCGAACTAGTGATACGCAGTATTTT. Protein: CASSFRTSDTQYF. This chain uses TRBV5-4 with TRBJ2-3, with D tentatively TRBD2 (5 bases). The CDR3 runs to 13 residues. Trimming removed 2 bases at V and 6 bases at J, with 10 bases between. Germline CDR1 is SGHNT and CDR2 is YYREEE (reference sequence).

The V and J genes are TRBV14 and TRBJ2-7; D may be TRBD2 (6 bases). The V gene's germline CDR1 is SGHDN and CDR2 FVKESK. This CDR3 comprises 15 residues. Trimming stripped 4 bases from V and 7 bases from J, with 20 bases between. This CDR3 reads CASSPVAGSYVEQYF. Here the CDR3 DNA reads TGTGCCAGCAGCCCGGTGGCGGGGTCCTACGTGGAGCAGTACTTC.

This chain links TRBV7-2 with TRBJ2-5; D is unclear. Trimming removed 5 bases at V and 3 bases at J, with 16 bases between. The CDR3 extends over 15 amino acids. CDR1 is SGHTA and CDR2 is FQGNSA in the germline V gene. CDR3 DNA sequence: TGTGCCAGCAGCCATACATGGGCTGAGGAAGAGACCCAGTACTTC. It translates to CASSHTWAEEETQYF.

The chain employs TRBV7-2 and TRBJ2-1; possible D gene TRBD1, 6 bases. V dropped 5 bases and J dropped 5 bases, with 13 bases sitting between them. This CDR3 has 14 residues. Germline values: CDR1 SGHTA, CDR2 FQGNSA. This CDR3 reads CASSIDRIDNEQFF. In DNA form, the CDR3 reads TGTGCCAGCAGCATAGACAGGATCGACAATGAGCAGTTCTTC.

Note on this clone: This is likely a read error, given that the CDR3 carries no conserved phenylalanine or tryptophan at its end. CDR3 sequence reads: CASSLTGLFEQYL. CDR3 in DNA: TGCGCCAGCAGCCTGACAGGGCTGTTCGAGCAGTACCTC. The chain carries TRBV5-1 and TRBJ2-7, with TRBD1 matching 7 bases. The V gene end was trimmed by 4 bases and the J gene end by 6 bases; junction bases not matched to a gene: 7. There are 13 residues in the CDR3. Germline V lookup: CDR1 SGHRS, CDR2 YFSETQ.